A single sample is the source of the 23 T cell receptor beta chains below, sequenced in a study of OX40 agonist ivuxolimab in advanced cancers. The assay was immunoSEQ multiplex PCR, and TCRdb's table has in-frame clones only and misses some. The table lists tens of thousands of clones, almost 90% of them singletons. The sequenced sample was CD4+ or CD8+ T cells sorted from blood, obtained in a trial of the OX40 agonist ivuxolimab. The receptors were gathered from an adult with an advanced solid tumor such as melanoma, head and neck, liver or kidney cancer.

CDR3 sequence: CASSEIGQGDYEQYF. The CDR3 DNA reads as TGTGCCAGCAGTGAAATAGGACAGGGGGATTACGAGCAGTACTTC. V is TRBV2 and J is TRBJ2-7; 10 nucleotides match TRBD1. This CDR3 spans 15 amino acids. The V segment lost 2 bases and the J segment 4 bases; nucleotides outside the gene matches: 5. The germline gives CDR1 SNHLY, CDR2 FYNNEI.

The genes are TRBV2 and TRBJ2-7; weak D call: TRBD2 (6 bases). Trimming shortened V by 5 bases and J by 6 bases, and 17 bases separated the two germline ends. The CDR3 is 14 amino acids. Germline CDR1 SNHLY, CDR2 FYNNEI. The CDR3 DNA is TGTGCCAGCAGTTCGGGAGTAAAAGTGGGCGAGCAGTACTTC. Its translation is CASSSGVKVGEQYF.

This rearrangement joins TRBV9 to TRBJ2-1; TRBD1 is a possible D gene (6 bases). The CDR3 is 14 amino acids. Germline V CDR1 and CDR2: SGDLS, YYNGEE. V gave up 0 bases and J gave up 12 bases, with 16 bases separating them. The DNA of the CDR3 is TGTGCCAGCAGCGTAGGGGACACCGGGGCATGGCAGTTCTTC. Translated: CASSVGDTGAWQFF.

V usage is TRBV30 and J usage is TRBJ2-3, with 10 positions matching TRBD2. Trimming at V came to 3 bases and at J to 3 bases, leaving 9 bases not matched to a gene. This CDR3 is 16 amino acids long. Germline values: CDR1 GTSNPN, CDR2 SVGIG (reference sequence). CDR3: CAWRRPSGRSTDTQYF. The CDR3 region has the DNA TGTGCCTGGAGGAGGCCTAGCGGGAGATCGACAGATACGCAGTATTTT.

This chain links TRBV5-4 with TRBJ2-1, with 14 bases lining up with TRBD2. After removal of 5 bases from V and 9 bases from J, the junction contained 7 bases not matched to a gene. In germline, CDR1 is SGHNT, CDR2 YYREEE (reference sequence). CDR3 length: 15 residues. CDR3 region: CASSWGLAGAGEQFF. Here the CDR3 DNA reads TGTGCCAGCAGTTGGGGACTAGCGGGAGCAGGTGAGCAGTTCTTC.

This clone was detected only once. Compared with germline, one end of the junction differs, possibly owing to a read error. The chain couples TRBV7-7 to TRBJ2-3; D ambiguous. Looked up from germline, CDR1 is SSHAT and CDR2 is FNYEAQ (reference sequence). The CDR3 totals 14 residues. CDR3 in amino acids: CASSVGPSTDTQYF. Here the CDR3 DNA reads TGTGCTAGCAGTGTGGGTCCTAGCACAGATACGCAGTATTTT.

The chain uses TRBV27 and TRBJ1-5; D call uncertain. Trimming stripped 5 bases from V and 5 bases from J, with 13 bases between. The CDR3 totals 14 residues. Germline V gives CDR1 MNHEY, CDR2 SMNVEV (reference sequence). CDR3 DNA: TGTGCCAGCAGTCCCCAAGGAGGGCATCAGCCCCAGCATTTT. It specifies CASSPQGGHQPQHF.

This rearrangement joins TRBV10-3 to TRBJ1-4, with D possibly matching TRBD1 (6 bases). Germline CDR1 is ENHRY and CDR2 is SYGVKD. V was pared by 2 bases and J by 0 bases, with 10 bases between. The CDR3 is 16 amino acids. CDR3 in DNA: TGTGCCATCAGTGAGGGACAGATGACAACTAATGAAAAACTGTTTTTT. It yields the protein CAISEGQMTTNEKLFF.

This clone appeared a few times. The chain joins TRBV30 to TRBJ2-7; either TRBD1 or TRBD2 may supply D (6 bases each). The length of the CDR3 is 15 residues. Germline assignment: CDR1 GTSNPN and CDR2 SVGIG (reference sequence). Trimming removed 4 bases from V and 3 bases from J, with 19 bases in between. The CDR3 DNA reads as TGTGCCTGGATGAGTGGAGGGGGGAACCGCTACGAGCAGTACTTC. This encodes CAWMSGGGNRYEQYF. Full variable domain (remainder filled in from reference TRBV30 and TRBJ2-7): SQTIHQWPATLVQPVGSPLSLECTVEGTSNPNLYWYRQAAGRGLQLLFYSVGIGQISSEVPQNLSASRPQDRQFILSSKKLLLSDSGFYLCAWMSGGGNRYEQYFGPGTRLTVT.

The chain couples TRBV6-1 to TRBJ2-7; 9 bases map to TRBD2. CDR1 and CDR2 from the germline V gene are MNHNS and SASEGT. V gave up 5 bases and J gave up 4 bases; unmatched junction bases: 6. The CDR3 consists of 14 residues. CDR3 region: CASSTGTSLYEQYF. CDR3 in DNA: TGTGCCAGCAGTACCGGGACTAGCCTTTACGAGCAGTACTTC.

This clone was seen a single time. CDR3 region: CASSSSQVGNTDTQYF. The DNA for the CDR3 is TGTGCCAGCAGTTCATCTCAAGTGGGGAACACAGATACGCAGTATTTT. This chain links TRBV27 with TRBJ2-3; no clear D gene. With 4 bases removed from V and 2 bases from J, the gap between germline ends came to 16 bases. Germline CDR1 and CDR2: MNHEY and SMNVEV (reference sequence). The CDR3 is 16 residues long.

The genes are TRBV19 and TRBJ1-5; no firm D call. Germline CDR1 reads LNHDA; CDR2 reads SQIVND (reference sequence). V was pared by 3 bases and J by 6 bases, with 15 bases between. This CDR3 spans 15 amino acids. Here the CDR3 DNA reads TGTGCCAGTAGTATTCGTTCTGGGTACGGTCAGCCCCAGCATTTT. It yields the protein CASSIRSGYGQPQHF.

DNA for the CDR3: TGCAGCGCTCCGGTTTCCACGCCGACAGGTCTTAGCACAGATACGCAGTATTTT. Protein sequence: CSAPVSTPTGLSTDTQYF. The V and J genes are TRBV29-1 and TRBJ2-3, with D perhaps matching TRBD1 (6 bases). This CDR3 contains 18 residues. Germline V CDR1 and CDR2: SQVTM, ANQGSEA. The V end was cut by 7 bases, the J end by 0 bases, with 26 bases between.

This chain joins TRBV5-1 and TRBJ2-6, with TRBD2 as a possible D gene (6 bases). This CDR3 is built from 16 residues. Germline CDR1 and CDR2: SGHRS and YFSETQ. V shed 4 bases and J shed 4 bases, with 15 bases lying between them. In DNA form, the CDR3 reads TGCGCCAGCAGCGGAGAGCTAGCGAGAGGGGCCAACGTCCTGACTTTC. Amino acids: CASSGELARGANVLTF. The whole variable domain, remainder taken from reference TRBV5-1 and TRBJ2-6, is KAGVTQTPRYLIKTRGQQVTLSCSPISGHRSVSWYQQTPGQGLQFLFEYFSETQRNKGNFPGRFSGRQFSNSRSEMNVSTLELGDSALYLCASSGELARGANVLTFGAGSRLTVL.

This chain links TRBV11-2 with TRBJ2-5; possibly TRBD1 for D (6 bases). Germline CDR1 reads SGHAT; CDR2 reads FQNNGV. The CDR3 is made up of 14 amino acids. Trimming stripped 1 base from V and 5 bases from J, with 11 bases between. CDR3 bases: TGTGCCAGCAGCTTAGCGCAGGGGTGGGAGACCCAGTACTTC. Its translation: CASSLAQGWETQYF.

The chain carries TRBV2 and TRBJ2-7; D uncertain. V lost 7 bases and J lost 3, with 13 bases in between. Germline loops: CDR1 SNHLY, CDR2 FYNNEI. CDR3 length: 13 amino acids. In nucleotides, the CDR3 is TGTGCCAGCATGAAGGACGGAAACTACGAGCAGTACTTC. It codes for CASMKDGNYEQYF.

The chain recombines TRBV7-3 with TRBJ2-2; TRBD2 might be the D (5 bases). Per germline, CDR1 SGHTA and CDR2 FQGTGA. V lost 2 bases to trimming and J lost 4 bases, with 8 bases between them. The CDR3 is 14 residues long. CDR3 coding DNA: TGTGCCAGCAGCTTAGGACTTGCCACCGGGGAGCTGTTTTTT. It codes for CASSLGLATGELFF.

The chain employs TRBV30 and TRBJ1-5; 7 bases are shared with TRBD1. This CDR3 has 14 amino acids. Germline CDR1 and CDR2: GTSNPN and SVGIG (reference sequence). Trimming cost V 2 bases and J 4 bases; bases outside gene matches: 5. The CDR3 region is CAWSHRQGNQPQHF. The CDR3 nucleotides are TGTGCCTGGAGTCATCGACAGGGAAATCAGCCCCAGCATTTT.

The chain uses TRBV21-1 and TRBJ2-4; TRBD1 reflects the table's D call only, with no check against the DNA. TRBV21-1 is a recognized pseudogene. The CDR3 covers 19 residues. CDR3 DNA sequence: TGTGCCAGCAGCAACCAGCGGGACAGGTACGGTTCGTGTAGAAACATTCAGTACTTC. It translates to CASSNQRDRYGSCRNIQYF.

The V gene is TRBV15, the J gene TRBJ2-1, with no clear D. The CDR3 is made up of 14 amino acids. Germline V gene data show CDR1 as LNHNV and CDR2 as YYDKDF (reference sequence). Trimming removed 1 base at V and 0 bases at J, with 4 bases between. DNA of the CDR3: TGTGCCACCAGCAGAGGGGGCTCCTACAATGAGCAGTTCTTC. Amino acid sequence: CATSRGGSYNEQFF.

This clone was counted between two and nine times. The gene calls are TRBV6-6 and TRBJ2-7, with D possibly being TRBD2 (6 bases). The V gene's germline CDR1 is MNHNY and CDR2 SVGAGI (reference sequence). The CDR3 covers 14 residues. Trimming left V 2 bases short and J 3 bases short, with 11 bases between. CDR3 sequence: CASSYGGSNYEQYF. CDR3 nucleotides: TGTGCCAGCAGTTACGGGGGGTCCAACTACGAGCAGTACTTC.

The V gene is TRBV7-8, the J gene TRBJ2-7; the D gene could be TRBD1 or TRBD2 (5 bases each). V lost 1 base to trimming and J lost 5 bases, with 12 bases between them. The germline V gene has CDR1 SGHVS and CDR2 FQNEAQ. The CDR3 extends over 14 amino acids. CDR3 nucleotide sequence: TGTGCCAGCAGCTTAGTTGGGGGAAAGGACGAGCAGTACTTC. Its translation: CASSLVGGKDEQYF.

The genes are TRBV7-6 and TRBJ2-5; 7 bases are a match to TRBD2. The CDR3 spans 18 residues. V trimming: 3 bases; J trimming: 0 bases; junction bases outside the gene matches: 13. The germline V gene encodes CDR1 SGHVS and CDR2 FNYEAQ. DNA for the CDR3: TGTGCCAGCAGCTTCAGTATGGCGGGGGAGCCATACCAAGAGACCCAGTACTTC. It encodes CASSFSMAGEPYQETQYF.